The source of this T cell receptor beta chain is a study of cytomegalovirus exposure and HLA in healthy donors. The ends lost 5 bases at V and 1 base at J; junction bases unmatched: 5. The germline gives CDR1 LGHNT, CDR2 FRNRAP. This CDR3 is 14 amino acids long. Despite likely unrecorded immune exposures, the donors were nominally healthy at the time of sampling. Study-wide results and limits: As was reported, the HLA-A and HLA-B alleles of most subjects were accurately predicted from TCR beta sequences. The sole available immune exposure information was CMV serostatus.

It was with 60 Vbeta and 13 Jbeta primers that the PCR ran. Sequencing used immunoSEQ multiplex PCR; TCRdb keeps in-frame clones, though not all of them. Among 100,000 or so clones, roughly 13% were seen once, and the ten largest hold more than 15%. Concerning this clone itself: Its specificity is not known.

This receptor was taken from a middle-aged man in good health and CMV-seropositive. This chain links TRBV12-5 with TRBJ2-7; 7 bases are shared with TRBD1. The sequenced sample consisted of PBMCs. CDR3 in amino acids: CASGEGTVSYEQYF. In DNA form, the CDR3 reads TGTGCTAGTGGTGAAGGGACAGTTTCCTACGAGCAGTACTTC. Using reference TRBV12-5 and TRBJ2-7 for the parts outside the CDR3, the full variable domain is DARVTQTPRHKVTEMGQEVTMRCQPILGHNTVFWYRQTMMQGLELLAYFRNRAPLDDSGMPKDRFSAEMPDATLATLKIQPSEPRDSAVYFCASGEGTVSYEQYFGPGTRLTVT.